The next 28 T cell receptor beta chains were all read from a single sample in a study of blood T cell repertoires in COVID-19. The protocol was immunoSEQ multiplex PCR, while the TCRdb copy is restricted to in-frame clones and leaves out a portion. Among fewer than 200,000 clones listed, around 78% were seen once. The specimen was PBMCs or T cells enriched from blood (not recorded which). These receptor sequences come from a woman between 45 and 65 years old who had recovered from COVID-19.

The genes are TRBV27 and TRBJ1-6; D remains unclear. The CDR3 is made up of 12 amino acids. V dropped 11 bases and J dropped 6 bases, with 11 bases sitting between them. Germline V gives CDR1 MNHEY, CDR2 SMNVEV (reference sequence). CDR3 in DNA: TGTGCCGTAGGGAGGGCTAATTCACCCCTCCACTTT. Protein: CAVGRANSPLHF.

The CDR3, as DNA: TGTGCCAGCAGCCAGGACAGGGGAACTGGAAACACCATATATTTT. Its translation is CASSQDRGTGNTIYF. V gene TRBV7-9 combines with J gene TRBJ1-3, with 9 bases fitting TRBD1. The CDR3 extends over 15 amino acids. Germline loops: CDR1 SEHNR, CDR2 FQNEAQ (reference sequence). Trimming took 5 bases from V and 2 from J; bases not matched to a gene: 4.

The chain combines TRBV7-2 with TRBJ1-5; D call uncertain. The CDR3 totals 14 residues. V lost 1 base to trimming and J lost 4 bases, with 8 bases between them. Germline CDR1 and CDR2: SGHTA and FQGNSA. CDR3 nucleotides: TGTGCCAGCAGCTTAGGTACCAGGAATCAGCCCCAGCATTTT. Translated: CASSLGTRNQPQHF. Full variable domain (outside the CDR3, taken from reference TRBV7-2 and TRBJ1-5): GAGVSQSPSNKVTEKGKDVELRCDPISGHTALYWYRQSLGQGLEFLIYFQGNSAPDKSGLPSDRFSAERTGGSVSTLTIQRTQQEDSAVYLCASSLGTRNQPQHFGDGTRLSIL.

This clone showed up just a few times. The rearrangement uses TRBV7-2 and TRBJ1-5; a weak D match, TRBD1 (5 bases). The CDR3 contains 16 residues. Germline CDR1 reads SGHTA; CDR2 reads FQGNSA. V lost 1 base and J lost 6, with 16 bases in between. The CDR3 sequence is CASSLVTGTMGQPQHF. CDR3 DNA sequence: TGTGCCAGCAGCTTAGTTACAGGAACGATGGGTCAGCCCCAGCATTTT.

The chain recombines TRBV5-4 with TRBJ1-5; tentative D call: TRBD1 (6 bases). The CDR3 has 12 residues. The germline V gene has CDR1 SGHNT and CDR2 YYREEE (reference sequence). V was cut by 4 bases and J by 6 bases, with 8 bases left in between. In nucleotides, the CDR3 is TGTGCCAGCAGCACACAGGGTCAGCCCCAGCATTTT. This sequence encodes CASSTQGQPQHF.

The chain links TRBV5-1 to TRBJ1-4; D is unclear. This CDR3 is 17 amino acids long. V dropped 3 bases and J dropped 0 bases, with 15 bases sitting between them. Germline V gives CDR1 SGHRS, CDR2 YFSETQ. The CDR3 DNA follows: TGCGCCAGCAGCTGGGGAGAAGGGAGGCCAACTAATGAAAAACTGTTTTTT. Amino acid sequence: CASSWGEGRPTNEKLFF. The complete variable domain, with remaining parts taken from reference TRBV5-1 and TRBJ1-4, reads KAGVTQTPRYLIKTRGQQVTLSCSPISGHRSVSWYQQTPGQGLQFLFEYFSETQRNKGNFPGRFSGRQFSNSRSEMNVSTLELGDSALYLCASSWGEGRPTNEKLFFGSGTQLSVL.

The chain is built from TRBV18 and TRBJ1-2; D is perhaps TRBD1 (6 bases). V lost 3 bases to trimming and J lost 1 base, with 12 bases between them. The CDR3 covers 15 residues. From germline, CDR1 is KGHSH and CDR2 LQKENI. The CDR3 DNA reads TGTGCCAGCTCACCGGGCCAGGGGCTTAACTATGGCTACACCTTC. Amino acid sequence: CASSPGQGLNYGYTF.

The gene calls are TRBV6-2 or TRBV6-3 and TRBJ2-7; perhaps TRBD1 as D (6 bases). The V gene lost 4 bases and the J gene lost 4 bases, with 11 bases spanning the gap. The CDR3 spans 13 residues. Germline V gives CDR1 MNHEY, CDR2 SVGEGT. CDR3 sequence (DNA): TGTGCCAGCAGTTCAAACAGGGTTTACGAGCAGTACGTC. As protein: CASSSNRVYEQYV.

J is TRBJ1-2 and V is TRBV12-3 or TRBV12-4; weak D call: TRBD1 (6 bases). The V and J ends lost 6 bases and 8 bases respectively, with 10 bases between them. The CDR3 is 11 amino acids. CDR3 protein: CASSKGDGYTF. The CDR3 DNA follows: TGTGCCAGCAGCAAGGGGGACGGCTACACCTTC.

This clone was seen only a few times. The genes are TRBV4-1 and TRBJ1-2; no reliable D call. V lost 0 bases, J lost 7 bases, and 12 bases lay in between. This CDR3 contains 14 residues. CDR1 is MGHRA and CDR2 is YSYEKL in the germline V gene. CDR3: CASSQDGSIGGYTF. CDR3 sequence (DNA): TGCGCCAGCAGCCAAGATGGCAGTATTGGTGGCTACACCTTC.

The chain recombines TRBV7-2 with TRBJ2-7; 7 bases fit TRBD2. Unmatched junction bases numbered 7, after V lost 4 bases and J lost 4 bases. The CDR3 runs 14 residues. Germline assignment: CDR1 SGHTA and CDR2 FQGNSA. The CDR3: CASSSRDYLYEQYV. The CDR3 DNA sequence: TGTGCCAGCAGCTCACGGGACTACTTATACGAGCAGTACGTC.

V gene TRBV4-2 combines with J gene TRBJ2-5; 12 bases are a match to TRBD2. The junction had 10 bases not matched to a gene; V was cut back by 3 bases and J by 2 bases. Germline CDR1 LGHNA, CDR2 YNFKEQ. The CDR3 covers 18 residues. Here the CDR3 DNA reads TGTGCCAGCAGCCACTGGACTAGCGGGGACTATCAACAAGAGACCCAGTACTTC. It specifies CASSHWTSGDYQQETQYF.

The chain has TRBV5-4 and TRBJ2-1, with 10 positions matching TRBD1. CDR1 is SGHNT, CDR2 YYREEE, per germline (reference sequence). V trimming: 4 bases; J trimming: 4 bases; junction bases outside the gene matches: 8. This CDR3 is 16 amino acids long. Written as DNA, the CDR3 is TGTGCCAGCAGCCCGAGTTCGGGACAGGGGTACAATGAGCAGTTCTTC. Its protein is CASSPSSGQGYNEQFF.

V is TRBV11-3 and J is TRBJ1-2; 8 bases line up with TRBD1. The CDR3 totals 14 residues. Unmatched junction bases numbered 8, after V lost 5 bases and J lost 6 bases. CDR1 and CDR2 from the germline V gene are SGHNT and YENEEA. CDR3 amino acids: CASSAPDRGDGYTF. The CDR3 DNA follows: TGTGCCAGCAGCGCACCCGACAGGGGAGATGGCTACACCTTC.

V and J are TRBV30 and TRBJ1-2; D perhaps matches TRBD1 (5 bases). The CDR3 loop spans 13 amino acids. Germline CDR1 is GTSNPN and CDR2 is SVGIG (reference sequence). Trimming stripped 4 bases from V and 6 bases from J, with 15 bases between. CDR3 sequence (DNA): TGTGCCTGGACTGGCAGGGCCCATAATGGCTACACCTTC. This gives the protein CAWTGRAHNGYTF.

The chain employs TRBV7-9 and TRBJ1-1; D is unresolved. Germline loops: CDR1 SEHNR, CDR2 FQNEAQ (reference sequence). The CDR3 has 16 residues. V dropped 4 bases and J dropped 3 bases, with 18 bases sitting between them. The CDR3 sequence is CASSYKLTREDTEAFF. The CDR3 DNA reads TGTGCCAGCAGCTATAAATTGACAAGGGAGGACACTGAAGCTTTCTTT. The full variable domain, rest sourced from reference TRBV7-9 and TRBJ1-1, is DTGVSQNPRHKITKRGQNVTFRCDPISEHNRLYWYRQTLGQGPEFLTYFQNEAQLEKSRLLSDRFSAERPKGSFSTLEIQRTEQGDSAMYLCASSYKLTREDTEAFFGQGTRLTVV.

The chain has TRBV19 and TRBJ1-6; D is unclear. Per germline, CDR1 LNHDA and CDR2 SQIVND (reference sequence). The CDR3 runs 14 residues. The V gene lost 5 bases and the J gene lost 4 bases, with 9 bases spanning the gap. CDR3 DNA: TGTGCCAGTAGTCCGGGAACTTATAATTCACCCCTCCACTTT. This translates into CASSPGTYNSPLHF.

The CDR3 nucleotides are TGTGCCACCAGTGCCCACACGGGAGAAAACACCATATATTTT. The encoded protein is CATSAHTGENTIYF. The chain links TRBV24-1 to TRBJ1-3; D remains ambiguous. The V gene lost 5 bases and the J gene lost 6 bases, with 13 bases spanning the gap. This CDR3 has 14 residues. The germline V gene has CDR1 KGHDR and CDR2 SFDVKD.

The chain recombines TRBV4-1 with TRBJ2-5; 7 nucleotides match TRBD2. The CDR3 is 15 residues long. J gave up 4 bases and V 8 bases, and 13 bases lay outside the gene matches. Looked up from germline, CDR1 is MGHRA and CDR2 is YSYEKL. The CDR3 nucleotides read TGCGCCAGCGGCGGGACGGGAGGTTTGGGAGAGACCCAGTACTTC. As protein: CASGGTGGLGETQYF.

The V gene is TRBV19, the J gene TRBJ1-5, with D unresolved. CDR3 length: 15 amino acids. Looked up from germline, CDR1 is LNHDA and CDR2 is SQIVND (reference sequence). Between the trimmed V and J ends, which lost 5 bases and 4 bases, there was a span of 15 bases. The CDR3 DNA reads TGTGCCAGTAGTGCCAGTGGGAGTGGGAATCAGCCCCAGCATTTT. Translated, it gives CASSASGSGNQPQHF.

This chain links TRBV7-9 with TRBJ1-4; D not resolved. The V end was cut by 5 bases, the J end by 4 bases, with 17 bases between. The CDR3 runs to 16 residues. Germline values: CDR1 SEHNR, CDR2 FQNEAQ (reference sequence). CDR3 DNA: TGTGCCAGCAGCCTTGATTGGGTGGGGAGTAATGAAAAACTGTTTTTT. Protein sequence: CASSLDWVGSNEKLFF.

CDR3 coding DNA: TGTGCCAGCGGGGGGGAGAGGACTGAAGCTTTCTTT. Its translation: CASGGERTEAFF. The chain couples TRBV2 to TRBJ1-1; D may be TRBD1 (5 bases). V was clipped by 8 bases and J by 5 bases, with 12 bases between them. This CDR3 contains 12 residues. The germline V gene encodes CDR1 SNHLY and CDR2 FYNNEI. Full variable domain (missing parts from reference TRBV2 and TRBJ1-1): EPEVTQTPSHQVTQMGQEVILRCVPISNHLYFYWYRQILGQKVEFLVSFYNNEISEKSEIFDDQFSVERPDGSNFTLKIRSTKLEDSAMYFCASGGERTEAFFGQGTRLTVV.

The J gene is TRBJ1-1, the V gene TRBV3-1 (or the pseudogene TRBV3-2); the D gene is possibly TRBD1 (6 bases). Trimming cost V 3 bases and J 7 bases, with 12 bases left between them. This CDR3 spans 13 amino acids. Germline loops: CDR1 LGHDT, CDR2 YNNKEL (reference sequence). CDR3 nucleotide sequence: TGTGCCAGCAGCCATCTTGGACAGTTTGAAGCTTTCTTT. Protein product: CASSHLGQFEAFF.

CDR3 nucleotide sequence: TGTGCCAGCAGCCCGGGTAGGCGGTCTAGGTCTGGGGCCAACGTCCTGACTTTC. Translating gives CASSPGRRSRSGANVLTF. The rearrangement uses TRBV28 and TRBJ2-6; D is unresolved. Trimming took 6 bases from V and 1 from J, leaving 19 bases between them. The germline CDR1 and CDR2 sequences are MDHEN and SYDVKM. CDR3 length equals 18 residues.

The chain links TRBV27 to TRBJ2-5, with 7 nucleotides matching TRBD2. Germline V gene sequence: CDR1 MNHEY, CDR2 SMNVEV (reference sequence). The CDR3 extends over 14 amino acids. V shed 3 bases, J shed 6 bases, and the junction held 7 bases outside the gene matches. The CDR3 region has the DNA TGTGCCAGCAGTTTGGGGGGGATTGTGAAGACCCAGTACTTC. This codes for CASSLGGIVKTQYF.

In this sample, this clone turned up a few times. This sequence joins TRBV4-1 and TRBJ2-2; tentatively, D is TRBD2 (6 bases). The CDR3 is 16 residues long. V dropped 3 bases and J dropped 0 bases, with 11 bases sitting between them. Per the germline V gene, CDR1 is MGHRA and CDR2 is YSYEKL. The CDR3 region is CASSQDERANTGELFF. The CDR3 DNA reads TGCGCCAGCAGCCAGGACGAGCGGGCGAACACCGGGGAGCTGTTTTTT.

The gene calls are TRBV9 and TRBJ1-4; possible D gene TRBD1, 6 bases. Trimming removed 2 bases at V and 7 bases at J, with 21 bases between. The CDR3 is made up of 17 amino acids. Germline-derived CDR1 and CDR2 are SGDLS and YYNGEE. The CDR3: CASSVSPGGQGSEKLFF. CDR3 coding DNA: TGTGCCAGCAGCGTCTCTCCGGGTGGGCAGGGGAGTGAAAAACTGTTTTTT.

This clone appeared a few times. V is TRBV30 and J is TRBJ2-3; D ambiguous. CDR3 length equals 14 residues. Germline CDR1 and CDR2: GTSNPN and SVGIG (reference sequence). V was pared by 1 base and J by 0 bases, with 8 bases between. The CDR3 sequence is CAWSDLRSTDTQYF. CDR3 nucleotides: TGTGCCTGGAGTGACCTCAGAAGCACAGATACGCAGTATTTT.